This entry describes one T cell receptor (beta chain). Its specificity is not known. Thawed PBMCs were FACS-sorted into unstimulated CD4+CD25+CD127- regulatory T cells, CD4+CD25- non-regulatory cells, CD4 and CD8 cells. Trimming pared 3 bases from V and 1 base from J, leaving 13 bases between. Germline lookup yields CDR1 SGHDT and CDR2 YYEEEE. The CDR3 consists of 15 residues. The sample belongs to a study of Tregs in tolerant kidney transplant recipients. Findings and limits, study-wide: The small number of patients limits these findings pending further validation.

Sequencing was performed with immunoSEQ multiplex PCR; in TCRdb, only in-frame clones are kept and a portion is missing. This sample has 90,000 or so clones, with roughly nine tenths found just once. The TCR was taken from a human donor in good health. The chain has TRBV5-6 and TRBJ2-5, with a tentative D call TRBD2 (5 bases). Material for sequencing was CD8+ T cells from blood. CDR3 DNA: TGTGCCAGCAGCTCCGGACTTCCCCCCCAAGAGACCCAGTACTTC. As protein: CASSSGLPPQETQYF.